A single sample gave rise to the 22 T cell receptor beta chains below, sequenced in a study of CD8+ T cells in alopecia areata (dated by TCRdb to the late 2010s). The label giving this sample's time point can be read as: roughly 24 weeks on oral tofacitinib. The meaning of the sample's treatment or condition label: oral pan-JAK inhibitor, 5-10 mg twice daily. Libraries came from the immunoSEQ multiplex PCR assay. For TCR sequencing, RNA was extracted from every sample and reverse transcribed into cDNA to serve as template. Sourced from immuneACCESS, this table was stored by TCRdb with only in-frame sequences that have V and J called. A share of the clones is absent; for the studies checked, an unresolved V gene accounts for under half, and the remainder has no known explanation. In this sample the table shows 150,000 to 200,000 clones, 53% of which occur a single time. The ten most abundant clones make up 10% to 12% of the sample.

This material consisted of CD8+ T cells sorted from blood, taken at week 24, from a patient treated with tofacitinib. The receptor source for this set is a human donor with alopecia areata.

This clone was found a few times. The chain carries TRBV28 and TRBJ2-7, with D possibly called TRBD1 or TRBD2 (6 bases each). The CDR3 covers 14 residues. The V gene's germline CDR1 is MDHEN and CDR2 SYDVKM. V was clipped by 2 bases and J by 7 bases, with 15 bases between them. CDR3 protein: CASSLEGGPGEQYF. CDR3 coding DNA: TGTGCCAGCAGTTTAGAGGGGGGCCCTGGGGAGCAGTACTTC.

V gene TRBV6-6 combines with J gene TRBJ1-4; D is uncertain. Trimming stripped 4 bases from V and 0 bases from J, with 6 bases between. This CDR3 contains 14 residues. Germline lookup yields CDR1 MNHNY and CDR2 SVGAGI (reference sequence). CDR3 sequence (DNA): TGTGCCAGCAGTTCGGGGTCAACTAATGAAAAACTGTTTTTT. This sequence encodes CASSSGSTNEKLFF.

The CDR3 sequence: CASSLGGSNNEQFF. The CDR3 nucleotides are TGTGCCAGCAGCTTAGGGGGTAGTAACAATGAGCAGTTCTTC. The rearrangement joins TRBV7-9 to TRBJ2-1; D remains unclear. Trimming pared 1 base from V and 5 bases from J, leaving 9 bases between. The CDR3 covers 14 residues. From germline, CDR1 is SEHNR and CDR2 FQNEAQ (reference sequence). The full variable domain, with the rest looked up from reference TRBV7-9 and TRBJ2-1, is DTGVSQNPRHKITKRGQNVTFRCDPISEHNRLYWYRQTLGQGPEFLTYFQNEAQLEKSRLLSDRFSAERPKGSFSTLEIQRTEQGDSAMYLCASSLGGSNNEQFFGPGTRLTVL.

This rearrangement joins TRBV14 to TRBJ2-1; possibly TRBD2 for D (7 bases). The CDR3 has 16 amino acids. Trimming pared 0 bases from V and 3 bases from J, leaving 12 bases between. Germline V lookup: CDR1 SGHDN, CDR2 FVKESK. The CDR3 spells CASSQEPGGLYNEQFF. In nucleotides, the CDR3 is TGTGCCAGCAGCCAAGAGCCCGGGGGGCTCTACAATGAGCAGTTCTTC. Full variable domain (rest looked up from reference TRBV14 and TRBJ2-1): EAGVTQFPSHSVIEKGQTVTLRCDPISGHDNLYWYRRVMGKEIKFLLHFVKESKQDESGMPNNRFLAERTGGTYSTLKVQPAELEDSGVYFCASSQEPGGLYNEQFFGPGTRLTVL.

This clone was seen only a few times. The V call is TRBV10-2, the J call TRBJ1-2, with D hard to call. Germline V gene sequence: CDR1 WSHSY, CDR2 SAAADI. The CDR3 sequence is 14 residues long. Trimming stripped 0 bases from V and 10 bases from J, with 15 bases between. The CDR3 sequence is CASSESRVSEVYTF. In DNA, the CDR3 is TGCGCCAGCAGTGAGTCGAGGGTTAGTGAGGTCTACACCTTC.

The sample holds a few counts of this clone. The rearrangement joins TRBV11-2 to TRBJ2-1; D unresolved. Per germline, CDR1 SGHAT and CDR2 FQNNGV. V lost 5 bases and J lost 8, with 19 bases in between. The CDR3 has 15 residues. The CDR3 loop is CASSRTPGRVDEQFF. CDR3 nucleotides: TGTGCCAGCAGCCGAACCCCTGGAAGGGTCGATGAGCAGTTCTTC.

In this sample, this clone turned up a few times. The sample carries other DNA sequences with the same CDR3. This chain uses TRBV29-1 with TRBJ1-2; TRBD1 agrees at 7 bases. The CDR3 runs 13 residues. Germline V gene data show CDR1 as SQVTM and CDR2 as ANQGSEA. Losses at the gene ends were 4 bases for V and 2 bases for J; bases not matched to a gene: 4. The CDR3 DNA reads TGCAGCGTTGTAGGGGGCGAAAACTATGGCTACACCTTC. Its translation is CSVVGGENYGYTF.

The sample holds a few counts of this clone. The rearrangement uses TRBV10-3 and TRBJ2-3, with D maybe TRBD1 (6 bases). The CDR3 loop spans 13 amino acids. The germline gives CDR1 ENHRY, CDR2 SYGVKD. Between the trimmed V and J ends, which lost 4 bases and 5 bases, there was a span of 10 bases. The CDR3 DNA sequence: TGTGCCATCAGTGTAGGGGACAAAGATACGCAGTATTTT. Its protein is CAISVGDKDTQYF.

This clone showed up just a few times. This chain uses TRBV11-3 with TRBJ1-1, with a possible D match to TRBD1 (5 bases). Germline V gene lookup returns CDR1 SGHNT and CDR2 YENEEA. The CDR3 sequence is 15 residues long. The V end was cut by 4 bases, the J end by 3 bases, with 15 bases between. The CDR3 DNA reads TGTGCCAGCAGCTCGCGGGGCTACCCTTACACTGAAGCTTTCTTT. It translates to CASSSRGYPYTEAFF.

The rearrangement joins TRBV7-9 to TRBJ1-1; no reliable D call. Germline V CDR1 and CDR2: SEHNR, FQNEAQ (reference sequence). The CDR3 is 12 amino acids. Trimming cost V 3 bases and J 7 bases, with 9 bases left between them. This CDR3 reads CASSLSPLEAFF. In DNA form, the CDR3 reads TGTGCCAGCAGCTTGTCCCCCCTTGAAGCTTTCTTT.

The rearrangement uses TRBV15 and TRBJ1-1; D is unclear. The CDR3 length is 12 residues. Germline values: CDR1 LNHNV, CDR2 YYDKDF (reference sequence). V was shortened by 8 bases and J by 1 base, with 8 bases between the two germline ends. Here the CDR3 reads CATSVGNTEAFF. The CDR3 nucleotides are TGTGCCACCTCAGTCGGGAACACTGAAGCTTTCTTT.

This clone has only a few counts. This sequence joins TRBV5-6 and TRBJ2-4, with D unclear. Per germline, CDR1 SGHDT and CDR2 YYEEEE. Between the trimmed V and J ends, which lost 4 bases and 1 base, there was a span of 15 bases. This CDR3 contains 16 residues. CDR3 sequence: CASSPEPLGAKNIQYF. CDR3 bases: TGTGCCAGCAGCCCCGAACCCCTCGGGGCCAAAAACATTCAGTACTTC.

The gene calls are TRBV30 and TRBJ1-1; TRBD1 aligns across 8 bases. The CDR3 is made up of 13 amino acids. Germline CDR1 is GTSNPN and CDR2 is SVGIG (reference sequence). The trim removed 6 bases at V and 4 bases at J, leaving 7 bases unmatched. For the CDR3, the DNA is TGTGCCTGCGAGACAGGGGATGTCACTGAAGCTTTCTTT. This translates into CACETGDVTEAFF.

This clone was found a few times. This chain joins TRBV13 and TRBJ2-7; 10 positions agree with TRBD1. V trimming: 4 bases; J trimming: 5 bases; junction bases outside the gene matches: 2. Germline assignment: CDR1 PRHDT and CDR2 FYEKMQ (reference sequence). This CDR3 is 13 amino acids long. CDR3 DNA sequence: TGTGCCAGCAGCTCGGACAGGGGGAACGAGCAGTACTTC. This gives the protein CASSSDRGNEQYF.

This clone was found a few times. This sequence joins TRBV25-1 and TRBJ2-2; maybe TRBD1 (5 bases). Germline CDR1 MGHDK, CDR2 SYGVNS. This CDR3 is 14 amino acids long. The germline V and J ends were trimmed by 3 bases and 2 bases, with 7 bases remaining between them. The CDR3 is CASSDDSNTGELFF. The CDR3 coding sequence is TGTGCCAGCAGTGACGACAGCAACACCGGGGAGCTGTTTTTT.

In this sample, this clone turned up a few times. The chain has TRBV19 and TRBJ2-7, with a tentative D call TRBD2 (6 bases). Germline CDR1 LNHDA, CDR2 SQIVND (reference sequence). Trimming cost V 4 bases and J 7 bases, with 14 bases left between them. The length of the CDR3 is 13 residues. The CDR3 DNA sequence: TGTGCCAGTAGTAACGGAGGGGCGAGTGAGCAGTACTTC. This gives the protein CASSNGGASEQYF.

This chain links TRBV30 with TRBJ2-5, with TRBD1 identical over 7 bases. The end of the DNA fits TRBJ2-7 better, so the J call may be wrong. Germline CDR1 GTSNPN, CDR2 SVGIG (reference sequence). This CDR3 spans 15 amino acids. In DNA form, the CDR3 reads TGTGCCTGGAGTGTCTGGCAGGGGGACGCCTACGAGCAGTACTTC. Its protein product is CAWSVWQGDAYEQYF.

In the case of this clone: In the same sample, other DNA sequences code for this CDR3. The V gene is TRBV6-5, the J gene TRBJ2-3; 12 bases agree with TRBD2. This CDR3 spans 15 amino acids. J gave up 4 bases and V 2 bases, and 1 base lay outside the gene matches. Per germline, CDR1 MNHEY and CDR2 SVGAGI. The CDR3: CASSYRLAGADTQYF. CDR3 nucleotides: TGTGCCAGCAGTTACAGACTAGCGGGGGCAGATACGCAGTATTTT.

This clone was counted between two and nine times. The chain employs TRBV2 and TRBJ2-1; TRBD1 matches 7 bases. V shed 6 bases, J shed 0 bases, and the junction held 11 bases outside the gene matches. This CDR3 region has 17 residues. Germline V CDR1 and CDR2: SNHLY, FYNNEI. CDR3 region: CASRLGTALSSYNEQFF. The CDR3, as DNA: TGTGCCAGCAGGTTAGGGACAGCCCTAAGCTCCTACAATGAGCAGTTCTTC.

This clone was detected a few times. The chain uses TRBV7-3 and TRBJ2-7, with 13 bases aligning to TRBD2. The CDR3 spans 15 residues. Germline CDR1 is SGHTA and CDR2 is FQGTGA. V lost 5 bases to trimming and J lost 4 bases; unmatched junction nucleotides: 5. The CDR3, as DNA: TGTGCCAGCAGCGAACGGACTAGCGGGGGTTACGAGCAGTACTTC. As protein: CASSERTSGGYEQYF.

This clone has a handful of counts. The CDR3 nucleotides read TGTGCCAGCAGTGAAGCGCTTGGGACAGGGCACACTGAAGCTTTCTTT. Its protein product is CASSEALGTGHTEAFF. The chain couples TRBV6-4 to TRBJ1-1, with 9 positions matching TRBD1. Germline CDR1 reads MRHNA; CDR2 reads SNTAGT. The CDR3 is made up of 16 amino acids. The ends lost 3 bases at V and 3 bases at J; junction bases unmatched: 8.

The chain couples TRBV9 to TRBJ1-2; 9 bases align to TRBD1. CDR1 is SGDLS and CDR2 is YYNGEE in the germline V gene. This CDR3 has 16 amino acids. J lost 5 bases, V lost 3 bases, and 11 bases had no gene match. CDR3 DNA: TGTGCCAGCAGCGCAATGGACAGGGGATCCCAATATGGCTACACCTTC. Translated: CASSAMDRGSQYGYTF.